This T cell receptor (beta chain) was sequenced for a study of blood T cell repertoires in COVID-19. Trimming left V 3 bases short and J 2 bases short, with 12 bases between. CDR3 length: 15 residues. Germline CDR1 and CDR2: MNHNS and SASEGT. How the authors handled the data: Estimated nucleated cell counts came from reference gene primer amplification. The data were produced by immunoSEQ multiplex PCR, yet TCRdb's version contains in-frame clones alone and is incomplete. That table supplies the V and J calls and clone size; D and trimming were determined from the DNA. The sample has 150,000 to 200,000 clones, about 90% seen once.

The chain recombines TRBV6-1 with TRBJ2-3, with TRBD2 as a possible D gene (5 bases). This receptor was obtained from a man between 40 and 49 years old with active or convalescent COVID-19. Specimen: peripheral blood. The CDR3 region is CASSERAADTDTQYF. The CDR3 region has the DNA TGTGCCAGCAGTGAGCGGGCAGCCGACACAGATACGCAGTATTTT.